Listed below are T cell receptor beta chains from one sample, sequenced in a study of circulating CD8 cells and anti-PD-1 response in melanoma. TCRdb analysed the reads with MiXCR anew, one entry per CDR3 protein. The top ten clones hold 5% to 7.5% of a sample with about 870 distinct CDR3 sequences, under 6% of them seen once. The sequencing used CD8+ T cells from PBMCs, collected at baseline or after one month of anti-PD-1 therapy (not recorded which). These TCRs come from a human donor with melanoma. The CDR3 runs from the conserved cysteine through the conserved F or W. The D gene is left open where the match is weak. Size tells how often a clone was seen (once, few, many) or the class of an expanded clone, and some rows leave it out.

v_gene	abundance	d_gene	j_gene	CDR3aa	CDR3nt
TRBV7-9	NA	NA	TRBJ2-7	CASSLDPSYEQYF	TGTGCCAGCAGCTTAGACCCCTCCTACGAGCAGTACTTC
TRBV14	NA	NA	TRBJ2-1	CASSQDAQFDEQFF	TGTGCCAGCAGCCAAGATGCGCAATTTGATGAGCAGTTCTTC
TRBV29-1	large	NA	TRBJ1-3	CSVGGTGSGNTIYF	TGCAGCGTTGGAGGGACCGGCTCTGGAAACACCATATATTTT
TRBV12-3/TRBV12-4	medium-sized	NA	TRBJ1-2	CASSSALGYTF	TGTGCCAGCAGTTCTGCCCTTGGCTACACCTTC
TRBV25-1	large	TRBD2	TRBJ2-3	CASSDTKTSGRSPSPDTQYF	TGTGCCAGCAGTGATACGAAGACTAGCGGGAGATCTCCTTCCCCAGATACGCAGTATTTT
TRBV7-6	few	TRBD2	TRBJ2-1	CASSPTSGGYNEQFF	TGTGCCAGCAGCCCCACGAGCGGGGGATACAATGAGCAGTTCTTC
TRBV14	NA	NA	TRBJ2-1	CASSQDYNQYNKQFF	TGTGCCAGCAGCCAAGATTATAACCAGTACAATAAGCAGTTCTTC
TRBV7-2	large	NA	TRBJ1-6	CASRSRGSYNSPLHF	TGTGCCAGCAGGTCCCGGGGGTCCTATAATTCACCCCTCCACTTT
TRBV6-5	medium-sized	TRBD2	TRBJ2-3	CASSYTSGPTDTQYF	TGTGCCAGCAGTTACACTAGCGGTCCCACAGATACGCAGTATTTT
TRBV27	medium-sized	TRBD1	TRBJ1-6	CASSVESQGYLPLHF	TGTGCCAGCAGTGTCGAGTCACAGGGGTATCTACCCCTCCACTTT
TRBV27	large	NA	TRBJ2-3	CASSPGPTPTTDTQYF	TGTGCCAGCAGTCCGGGACCCACCCCCACCACAGATACGCAGTATTTT
TRBV19	NA	NA	TRBJ1-1	CASSIVGTGSTEAFF	TGTGCCAGTAGTATAGTGGGTACAGGGAGCACTGAAGCTTTCTTT
TRBV25-1	medium-sized	TRBD1	TRBJ2-1	CASSEATGTGSYNEQFF	TGTGCCAGCAGTGAAGCCACCGGGACAGGCTCCTACAATGAGCAGTTCTTC
TRBV24-1	few	NA	TRBJ2-2	CATSDWGGSNTGELFF	TGTGCCACCAGTGATTGGGGAGGATCGAACACCGGGGAGCTGTTTTTT